This TCR beta chain was identified during a study of T cell responses to AZD1222 COVID-19 vaccine. TCRdb's table, derived via immunoSEQ multiplex PCR, lists solely in-frame clones and lacks some. This sample has around 160,000 clones, with roughly nine tenths found just once. Trimming cost V 1 base and J 8 bases, with 15 bases left between them. Germline values: CDR1 LGHNT, CDR2 FRNRAP. This CDR3 spans 15 amino acids. The chain links TRBV12-5 to TRBJ1-5, with D perhaps TRBD1 (6 bases). The receptor's source is an adult in good health. The specimen comprised peripheral blood, sampled on day 0 of AZD1222 vaccination. For the CDR3, the DNA is TGTGCTAGTGGTTTGGCTCTACACAGGGCGAAGCCCCAGCATTTT. Translating it yields CASGLALHRAKPQHF.